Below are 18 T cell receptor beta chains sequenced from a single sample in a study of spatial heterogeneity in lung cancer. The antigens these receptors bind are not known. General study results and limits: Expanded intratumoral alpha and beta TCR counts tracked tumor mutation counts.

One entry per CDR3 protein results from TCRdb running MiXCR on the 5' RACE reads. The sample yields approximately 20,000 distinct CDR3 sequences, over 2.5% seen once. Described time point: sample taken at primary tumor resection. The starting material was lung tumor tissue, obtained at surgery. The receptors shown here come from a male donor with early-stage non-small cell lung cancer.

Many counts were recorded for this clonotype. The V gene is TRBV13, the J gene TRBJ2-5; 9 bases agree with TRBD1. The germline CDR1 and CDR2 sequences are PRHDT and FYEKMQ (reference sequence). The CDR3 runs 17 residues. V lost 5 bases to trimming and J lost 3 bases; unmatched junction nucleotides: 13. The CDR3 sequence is CASSEISRDRDEETQYF. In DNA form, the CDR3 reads TGTGCCAGCAGCGAAATTAGCCGGGACAGGGATGAAGAGACCCAGTACTTC.

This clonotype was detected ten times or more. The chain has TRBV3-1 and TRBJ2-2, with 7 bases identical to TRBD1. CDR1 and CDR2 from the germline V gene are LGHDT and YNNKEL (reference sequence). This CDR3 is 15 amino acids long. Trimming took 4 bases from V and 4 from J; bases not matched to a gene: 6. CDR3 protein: CASSPVTGATGELFF. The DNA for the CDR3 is TGTGCCAGCAGCCCGGTTACAGGGGCCACCGGGGAGCTGTTTTTT. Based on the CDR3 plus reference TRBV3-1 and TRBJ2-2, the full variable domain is DTAVSQTPKYLVTQMGNDKSIKCEQNLGHDTMYWYKQDSKKFLKIMFSYNNKELIINETVPNRFSPKSPDKAHLNLHINSLELGDSAVYFCASSPVTGATGELFFGEGSRLTVL.

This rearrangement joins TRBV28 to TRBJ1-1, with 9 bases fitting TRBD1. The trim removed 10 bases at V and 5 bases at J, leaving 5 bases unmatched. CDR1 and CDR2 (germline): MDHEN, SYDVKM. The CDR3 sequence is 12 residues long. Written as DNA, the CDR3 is TGTGCCATCCACAGGGGGCAAACTGAAGCTTTCTTT. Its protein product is CAIHRGQTEAFF.

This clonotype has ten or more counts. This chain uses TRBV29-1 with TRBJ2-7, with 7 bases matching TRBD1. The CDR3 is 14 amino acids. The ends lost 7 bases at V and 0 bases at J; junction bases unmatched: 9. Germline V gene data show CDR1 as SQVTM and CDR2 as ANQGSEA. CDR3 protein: CSASTGSSSYEQYF. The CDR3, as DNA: TGCAGCGCTTCGACAGGGTCTAGCTCCTACGAGCAGTACTTC.

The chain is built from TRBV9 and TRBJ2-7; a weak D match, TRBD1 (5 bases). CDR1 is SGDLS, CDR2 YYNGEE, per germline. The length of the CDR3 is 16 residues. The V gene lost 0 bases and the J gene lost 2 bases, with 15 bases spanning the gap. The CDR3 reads CASSVEEQAWPYEQYF. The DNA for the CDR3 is TGTGCCAGCAGCGTAGAGGAACAGGCCTGGCCCTACGAGCAGTACTTC.

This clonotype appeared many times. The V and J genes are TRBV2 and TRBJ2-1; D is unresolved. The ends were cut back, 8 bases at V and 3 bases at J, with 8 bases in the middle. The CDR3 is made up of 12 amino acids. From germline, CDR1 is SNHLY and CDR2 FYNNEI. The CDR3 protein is CASGDIYNEQFF. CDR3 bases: TGTGCCAGCGGGGATATCTACAATGAGCAGTTCTTC.

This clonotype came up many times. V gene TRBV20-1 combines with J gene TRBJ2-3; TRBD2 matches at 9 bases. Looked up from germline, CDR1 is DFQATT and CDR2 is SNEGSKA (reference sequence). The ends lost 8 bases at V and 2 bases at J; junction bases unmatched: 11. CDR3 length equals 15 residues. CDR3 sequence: CSPREGTSSTDTQYF. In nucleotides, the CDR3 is TGCAGTCCCAGGGAAGGGACTAGCTCCACAGATACGCAGTATTTT.

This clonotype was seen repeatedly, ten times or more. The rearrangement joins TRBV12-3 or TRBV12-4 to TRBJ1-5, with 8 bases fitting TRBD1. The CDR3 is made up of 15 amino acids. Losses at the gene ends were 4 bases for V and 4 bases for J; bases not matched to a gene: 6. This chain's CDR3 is CASSSRQGSNQPQHF. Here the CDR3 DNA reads TGTGCCAGCAGTTCCCGACAGGGGAGTAATCAGCCCCAGCATTTT.

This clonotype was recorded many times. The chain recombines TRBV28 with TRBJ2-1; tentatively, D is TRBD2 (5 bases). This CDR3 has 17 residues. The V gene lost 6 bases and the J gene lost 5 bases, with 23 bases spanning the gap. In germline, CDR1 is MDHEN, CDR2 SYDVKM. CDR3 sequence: CASRPAAFSEVNNEQFF. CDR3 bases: TGTGCCAGCAGGCCGGCCGCGTTTAGCGAAGTAAACAATGAGCAGTTCTTC.

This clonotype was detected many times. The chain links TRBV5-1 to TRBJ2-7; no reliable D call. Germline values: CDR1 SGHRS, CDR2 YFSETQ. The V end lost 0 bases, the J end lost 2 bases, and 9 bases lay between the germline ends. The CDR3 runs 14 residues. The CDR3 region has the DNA TGCGCCAGCAGCTTGGTAAACTGGCCCTACGAGCAGTACTTC. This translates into CASSLVNWPYEQYF.

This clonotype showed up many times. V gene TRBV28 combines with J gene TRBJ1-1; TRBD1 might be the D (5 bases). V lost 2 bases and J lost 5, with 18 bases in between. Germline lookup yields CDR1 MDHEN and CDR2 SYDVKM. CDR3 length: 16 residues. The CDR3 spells CASSLDSWERQTEAFF. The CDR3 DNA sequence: TGTGCCAGCAGTTTAGACTCGTGGGAAAGACAGACTGAAGCTTTCTTT.

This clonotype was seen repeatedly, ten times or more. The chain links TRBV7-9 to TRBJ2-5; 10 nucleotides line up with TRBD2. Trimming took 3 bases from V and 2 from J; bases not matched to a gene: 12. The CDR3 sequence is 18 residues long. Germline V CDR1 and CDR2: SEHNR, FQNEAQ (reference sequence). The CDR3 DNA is TGTGCCAGCAGCTTTCTGGGGTCGACGACTAGCGGGCAAGAGACCCAGTACTTC. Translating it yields CASSFLGSTTSGQETQYF.

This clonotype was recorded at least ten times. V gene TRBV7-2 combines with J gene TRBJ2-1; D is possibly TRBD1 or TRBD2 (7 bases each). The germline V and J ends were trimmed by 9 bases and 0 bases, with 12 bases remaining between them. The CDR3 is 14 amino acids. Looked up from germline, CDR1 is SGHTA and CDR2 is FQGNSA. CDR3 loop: CASKRDSSYNEQFF. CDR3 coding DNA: TGTGCCAGTAAGCGGGACAGCTCCTACAATGAGCAGTTCTTC.

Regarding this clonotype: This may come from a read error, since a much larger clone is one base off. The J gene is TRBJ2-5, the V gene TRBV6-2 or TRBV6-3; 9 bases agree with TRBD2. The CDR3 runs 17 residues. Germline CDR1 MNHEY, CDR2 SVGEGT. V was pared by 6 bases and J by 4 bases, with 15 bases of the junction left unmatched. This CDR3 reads CASRSGTSWSIGETQYF. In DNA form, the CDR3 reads TGTGCCAGCAGATCCGGGACTAGCTGGAGTATAGGAGAGACCCAGTACTTC.

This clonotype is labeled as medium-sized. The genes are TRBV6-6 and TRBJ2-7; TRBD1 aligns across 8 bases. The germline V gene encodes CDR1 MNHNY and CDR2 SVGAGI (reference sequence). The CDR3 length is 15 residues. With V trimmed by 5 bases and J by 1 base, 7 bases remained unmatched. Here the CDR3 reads CASSPGGASSYEQYF. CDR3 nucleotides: TGTGCCAGCAGTCCAGGGGGCGCGTCGTCCTACGAGCAGTACTTC.

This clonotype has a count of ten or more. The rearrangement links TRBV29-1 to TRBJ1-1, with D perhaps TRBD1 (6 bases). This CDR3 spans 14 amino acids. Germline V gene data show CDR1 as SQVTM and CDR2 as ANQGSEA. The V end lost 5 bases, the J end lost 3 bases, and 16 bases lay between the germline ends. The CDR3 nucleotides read TGCAGCGTTAGAAACAGGGAGGCGTACACTGAAGCTTTCTTT. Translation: CSVRNREAYTEAFF.

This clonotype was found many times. CDR3 DNA sequence: TGTGCCAGCAGTTTTGCATGGGAGAATGAGCAGTTCTTC. Its translation: CASSFAWENEQFF. The rearrangement uses TRBV6-2 or TRBV6-3 and TRBJ2-1; D possibly corresponds to TRBD2 (5 bases). Between the trimmed V and J ends, which lost 4 bases and 7 bases, there was a span of 11 bases. The CDR3 contains 13 residues. Germline V gives CDR1 MNHEY, CDR2 SVGEGT.

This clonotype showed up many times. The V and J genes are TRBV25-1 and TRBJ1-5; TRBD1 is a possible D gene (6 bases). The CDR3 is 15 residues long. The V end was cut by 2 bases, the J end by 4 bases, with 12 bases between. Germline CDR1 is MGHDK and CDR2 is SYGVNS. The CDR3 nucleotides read TGTGCCAGCAGTGAAGCTGACAGGCTTAATCAGCCCCAGCATTTT. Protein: CASSEADRLNQPQHF.